Listed below are T cell receptor beta chains from one sample, sequenced in a study of blood T cells in healthy people across ages. TCRdb reanalysed the 5' RACE reads using MiXCR and keeps one entry per CDR3 protein. The top ten clones hold roughly 7.9% of a sample with about 1,600,000 distinct CDR3 sequences, about 40% of them seen once. What was sequenced was blood. All receptors derive from a woman aged 18 to 35 in good health. CDR3s include the opening cysteine and the closing phenylalanine or tryptophan. D genes are given only for firm matches. A row's size may be missing; if present it is once, few, many or a size class.

d_gene: .; abundance: .; j_gene: TRBJ2-7; v_gene: TRBV21-1; CDR3nt: TGTGCCAGCAGCTACGGGACAGGCCCCTCCAAATACCGTAGAGGGCAGTACTTC; CDR3aa: CASSYGTGPSKYRRGQYF
d_gene: .; abundance: few; j_gene: TRBJ2-3; v_gene: TRBV12-3/TRBV12-4; CDR3nt: TGTGCCAGCAAGAAGGGAGAGGCAGATACGCAGTATTTT; CDR3aa: CASKKGEADTQYF
d_gene: TRBD1; abundance: once; j_gene: TRBJ2-1; v_gene: TRBV12-3/TRBV12-4; CDR3nt: TGTGCCAGCAGCAACTCGGGACAGGGGGCCTACGGGGAGCAGTTCTTC; CDR3aa: CASSNSGQGAYGEQFF
d_gene: TRBD2; abundance: .; j_gene: TRBJ2-7; v_gene: TRBV5-6; CDR3nt: TGTGCCAGCAGCTCGGGACTAGCCCCAGGAGCCCAGTACTTC; CDR3aa: CASSSGLAPGAQYF
d_gene: TRBD2; abundance: many; j_gene: TRBJ2-3; v_gene: TRBV3-1; CDR3nt: TGTGCCAGCAGCCCTAGGACTAGCGGGGTCAGCACAGATACGCAGTATTTT; CDR3aa: CASSPRTSGVSTDTQYF
d_gene: TRBD1; abundance: few; j_gene: TRBJ1-2; v_gene: TRBV10-3; CDR3nt: TGTGCCATCAGTGACCGGACAGGGGAGAATGGCTACACCTTC; CDR3aa: CAISDRTGENGYTF
d_gene: .; abundance: .; j_gene: TRBJ2-6; v_gene: TRBV28; CDR3nt: TGTGCCAGCACTGTTTTGGGGTCAGGAGGGGCCAACGTCCTGACTTTC; CDR3aa: CASTVLGSGGANVLTF
d_gene: .; abundance: .; j_gene: TRBJ2-1; v_gene: TRBV18; CDR3nt: TGTGCCAGCTCCCCGGGTCCCCAGGGGCTAGATGAGCAGTTCTTC; CDR3aa: CASSPGPQGLDEQFF
d_gene: .; abundance: .; j_gene: TRBJ1-2; v_gene: TRBV7-9; CDR3nt: TGTGCCAGCAGCTCATCCCTGGGAGGGAGGGACGAGGGCTACACCTTC; CDR3aa: CASSSSLGGRDEGYTF
d_gene: TRBD2; abundance: few; j_gene: TRBJ2-5; v_gene: TRBV12-3/TRBV12-4; CDR3nt: TGTGCCAGCAGTTTTAGCGGGAGCCCCCAAGAGACCCAGTACTTC; CDR3aa: CASSFSGSPQETQYF
d_gene: TRBD1; abundance: .; j_gene: TRBJ1-5; v_gene: TRBV2; CDR3nt: TGTGCCAGCAGAGGCGACAGGGGAGGTAGCAATCAGCCCCAGCATTTT; CDR3aa: CASRGDRGGSNQPQHF
d_gene: .; abundance: few; j_gene: TRBJ2-7; v_gene: TRBV12-5; CDR3nt: TGTGCTAGTGGGTCGGGACTTTCCTCCTACGAGCAGTACTTC; CDR3aa: CASGSGLSSYEQYF
d_gene: .; abundance: .; j_gene: TRBJ2-5; v_gene: TRBV6-5; CDR3nt: TGTGCCAGCAGTTCAGTAGGGAAAGAGACCCAGTACTTC; CDR3aa: CASSSVGKETQYF
d_gene: TRBD2; abundance: .; j_gene: TRBJ2-7; v_gene: TRBV20-1; CDR3nt: TGCAGTGCTAACCCACCGGGACTAGCGGGGAGGTTGGACCCCTACGAGCAGTACTTC; CDR3aa: CSANPPGLAGRLDPYEQYF
d_gene: .; abundance: many; j_gene: TRBJ2-7; v_gene: TRBV20-1; CDR3nt: TGCAGTGCCTCGGGACAAAACTCCTACGAGCAGTACTTC; CDR3aa: CSASGQNSYEQYF
d_gene: .; abundance: .; j_gene: TRBJ1-2; v_gene: TRBV14; CDR3nt: TGTGCCAGCAGCCAAGAGGTCAGAGTCGGGGGCTACACCTTC; CDR3aa: CASSQEVRVGGYTF
d_gene: .; abundance: .; j_gene: TRBJ2-7; v_gene: TRBV7-7; CDR3nt: TGTGCTAGCAGCCCACACACAGGGATCAATGAGCAGTACTTC; CDR3aa: CASSPHTGINEQYF
d_gene: .; abundance: .; j_gene: TRBJ1-5; v_gene: TRBV20-1; CDR3nt: TGCAGTGCTAGATCCCCGGGAGGTCAGCCCCAGCATTTT; CDR3aa: CSARSPGGQPQHF
d_gene: .; abundance: .; j_gene: TRBJ2-3; v_gene: TRBV13; CDR3nt: TGTGCCAGCAGCCGCCGGGGAGGAGGCACAGATACGCAGTATTTT; CDR3aa: CASSRRGGGTDTQYF
d_gene: TRBD1; abundance: .; j_gene: TRBJ1-2; v_gene: TRBV28; CDR3nt: TGTGCCAGCAGTCGGGACAGGGTTGCGGTGCTAAGTGAGATTGATGGCTACACCTTC; CDR3aa: CASSRDRVAVLSEIDGYTF
d_gene: TRBD2; abundance: few; j_gene: TRBJ2-7; v_gene: TRBV5-1; CDR3nt: TGCGCCAGCAGCGGTAGCGGGCCCTCCTACGAGCAGTACTTC; CDR3aa: CASSGSGPSYEQYF
d_gene: TRBD1; abundance: .; j_gene: TRBJ1-1; v_gene: TRBV5-1; CDR3nt: TGCGCCAGCAGCTTTGCGGCCGACAGGGTGGACACTGAAGCTTTCTTT; CDR3aa: CASSFAADRVDTEAFF
d_gene: TRBD2; abundance: .; j_gene: TRBJ2-6; v_gene: TRBV7-2; CDR3nt: TGTGCCAGCAGCGTTAGCGGGAGATCCTCTGGGGCCAACGTCCTGACTTTC; CDR3aa: CASSVSGRSSGANVLTF
d_gene: .; abundance: .; j_gene: TRBJ2-5; v_gene: TRBV14; CDR3nt: TGTGCCAGCAGTCCCTTGACGCCGCAAGAGACCCAGTACTTC; CDR3aa: CASSPLTPQETQYF
d_gene: TRBD2; abundance: few; j_gene: TRBJ2-5; v_gene: TRBV6-5; CDR3nt: TGTGCCAGCAAGCTAGCGGGAGGACGGGAGACCCAGTACTTC; CDR3aa: CASKLAGGRETQYF
d_gene: .; abundance: .; j_gene: TRBJ2-7; v_gene: TRBV6-2/TRBV6-3; CDR3nt: TGTGCCAGCACCCCTCTCCGGGGCTCGTCGTGGGAGCAGTACTTC; CDR3aa: CASTPLRGSSWEQYF
d_gene: .; abundance: .; j_gene: TRBJ2-7; v_gene: TRBV4-1; CDR3nt: TGCGCCAGCAGCCAAGGAGTCGAGGATCCCTACGAGCAGTACTTC; CDR3aa: CASSQGVEDPYEQYF
d_gene: .; abundance: .; j_gene: TRBJ2-7; v_gene: TRBV5-1; CDR3nt: TGCGCCAGCAGCGCCCCCTCCAGCGGGCTTAACGAGCAGTACTTC; CDR3aa: CASSAPSSGLNEQYF
d_gene: .; abundance: .; j_gene: TRBJ1-5; v_gene: TRBV4-1; CDR3nt: TGCGCCAGCAGCCAAGTATCCCAGGGTTATCAGCCCCAGCATTTT; CDR3aa: CASSQVSQGYQPQHF
d_gene: .; abundance: .; j_gene: TRBJ2-7; v_gene: TRBV5-1; CDR3nt: TGCGCCAGCAGCTTGGCCTTCAATCGCGAGCAGTACTTC; CDR3aa: CASSLAFNREQYF
d_gene: .; abundance: few; j_gene: TRBJ2-3; v_gene: TRBV20-1; CDR3nt: TGCAGTGCTAGTTGGGTGACCACAGATACGCAGTATTTT; CDR3aa: CSASWVTTDTQYF
d_gene: .; abundance: .; j_gene: TRBJ1-2; v_gene: TRBV5-1; CDR3nt: TGCGCCAGCAGCTTGGCGGGGCAGGGGATCGATGGCTACACCTTC; CDR3aa: CASSLAGQGIDGYTF
d_gene: TRBD1; abundance: .; j_gene: TRBJ1-6; v_gene: TRBV9; CDR3nt: TGTGCCAGCAGCTCACAGGGGGGAGTCAATTCACCCCTCCACTTT; CDR3aa: CASSSQGGVNSPLHF
d_gene: .; abundance: .; j_gene: TRBJ1-5; v_gene: TRBV7-9; CDR3nt: TGTTCCAGCAGCTTTATCCCGGGAGACAATCAGCCCCAGCATTTT; CDR3aa: CSSSFIPGDNQPQHF
d_gene: .; abundance: many; j_gene: TRBJ2-7; v_gene: TRBV3-1; CDR3nt: TGTGCCAGCAGCCAAGAGGAAAGGCAGTACTTC; CDR3aa: CASSQEERQYF
d_gene: .; abundance: .; j_gene: TRBJ2-3; v_gene: TRBV27; CDR3nt: TGTGCCAGCACCGCCCGAAGTCGGGATACGCAGTATTTT; CDR3aa: CASTARSRDTQYF
d_gene: .; abundance: few; j_gene: TRBJ2-3; v_gene: TRBV6-1; CDR3nt: TGTGCCAGCAGGACGCGCCCGAGGACTTCTAGCACAGATACGCAGTATTTT; CDR3aa: CASRTRPRTSSTDTQYF
d_gene: TRBD1; abundance: .; j_gene: TRBJ2-7; v_gene: TRBV4-1; CDR3nt: TGCGCCAGCAGCCGCACCGGACAGGGCTTTTCCTACGAGCAGTACTTC; CDR3aa: CASSRTGQGFSYEQYF